The subject of this entry is one T cell receptor beta chain. Its recognized antigen is unknown. The record has no base qualities; no much larger clone is one base away. The data derive from a study of shared clonotypes between healthy human individuals (dated by TCRdb to the early 2020s). Context from the whole study: A few men and two women, aged 18 to 49 years, made up the cohort. Blood TCR repertoires of several healthy adults were deeply sequenced to estimate repertoire size and the extent of clonotype sharing between individuals. Different laboratories and diverse techniques were used to prepare libraries and sequence TCR repertoires, to increase sequencing depth and limit assay-specific biases. Per donor, leukapheresis produced somewhere between about 0.94 and 9.5 billion PBMCs.

Using the deep immunoSEQ assay, multiplex PCR amplified TCR CDR3 regions from genomic DNA. Extracted genomic DNA from each cell subset was distributed evenly across all wells of several immunoSEQ 96-well plates, and each plate was treated as a replicate. For unsorted PBMC, about 300 ng of genomic DNA, equivalent to about 30,000 T cell genomes, went into each replicate PCR. Genomic DNA from unsorted PBMC was sequenced over ten immunoSEQ deep assay plates. The purified libraries were quantified using a Qubit 3.0 fluorometer, sized with a Bioanalyzer 2100, and then quantified again using the KAPA Library Quantification kit. Every immunoSEQ 96-well plate was sequenced on a separate single-read 150-cycle Illumina NextSeq 550 flow cell. Turning to the authors' computational methods: Because only junctional sequences without quality scores were contained in the immunoSEQ output, filtering matching that applied to full-length reads could not be performed. Sequences were annotated with PyIR, a Python wrapper for IgBLAST v1.9, using IMGT germline references to assign V/J genes and CDR3. Reads were removed for weak V/J assignments (E-value above 1e-6), missing CDR3, stop codons, out-of-frame junctions, or ambiguous translated residues. V3J clonotypes were defined by identical inferred V gene, J gene, and CDR3 amino acid sequence. Percentage overlap between repertoires was computed as shared unique clonotypes divided by the size of the smaller repertoire. Richness of each repertoire was evaluated using RTK rarefaction, the Chao1 estimator, and Recon v2.1 estimates of unobserved clonotypes. The source is immuneACCESS, and TCRdb retained only in-frame sequences with V and J called. Part of the clones is not carried over; for the studies checked, unresolved V genes explain less than half of this, and the remainder is unexplained. The DNA gave D and trimming, while V, J and clone size come from that table. Counted in this sample were about 480,000 clones; about 80% of them appeared once. Approximately 13% of the sample lies in the top ten.

The donors were healthy, HIV-negative adults who had no recently reported acute infections or vaccinations. Every donor was a Caucasian adult residing in Nashville, Tennessee, USA. For unsorted samples, tens of millions of PBMCs were counted, and genomic DNA was extracted using the QIAamp DNA Blood Mini kit. Blood was obtained by leukapheresis, after which PBMCs were separated by Ficoll-Histopaque density gradient centrifugation and cryopreserved in liquid nitrogen vapor phase. The germline V gene sets CDR1 to MNHEY and CDR2 to SVGAGI. Unmatched junction bases come to 4, with V trimmed by 6 bases and J by 0 bases. Inclusive of the bounding cysteine and phenylalanine, the CDR3 is 15 residues long. Of the read, only the CDR3 DNA is kept; its 45 bases are in frame from base 1. Findings and caveats that apply to the study as a whole: Sampling was restricted to blood, and TCR repertoires in tissues likely differ from the TCR repertoires found in blood. Pairwise subsampling led to the expectation that sequencing depth would affect the degree of clonotype sharing among donors. Because the study included only a small number of donors, the genetic and exposure-history diversity represented was limited.

The sequence is built from TRBV6-5 and TRBJ2-2; 7 bases in the junction line up with TRBD2. The receptor's source is a woman between 35 and 50 years old in good health. Some clones in this sample may be carry-over from other donors' samples. The source material was PBMCs. The bases are TGTGCCAGCAGCTCCGGGACTACGAACACCGGGGAGCTGTTTTTT. It translates as CASSSGTTNTGELFF.